This record concerns one T cell receptor beta chain sequence. Original analysis: The authors estimated nucleated cell counts from reference gene primer amplification. Sequencing used immunoSEQ multiplex PCR; TCRdb keeps in-frame clones, though not all of them. The V and J calls and the clone size are those of that table, but D and trimming were determined from the DNA. The table has approximately 280,000 clones, over 85% seen once. Cohorts were determined from participant-reported clinical history. Cohort 3 recovery required two negative PCRs, clearance, or symptom resolution. The data belong to a study of blood T cell repertoires in COVID-19. Across the study: From T cells, B-cell-depleted T cells, or PBMCs came the material, which was cDNA or gDNA.

Germline trimming cut 7 bases from V and 3 bases from J; bases unmatched to any gene: 7. The CDR3 covers 14 residues. Germline V CDR1 and CDR2: MNHEY, SMNVEV (reference sequence). The sample taken for sequencing was PBMCs or T cells enriched from blood (not recorded which). This sequence joins TRBV27 and TRBJ2-7; TRBD1 agrees at 9 bases. This receptor was identified in a woman aged 55-70 years who had recovered from COVID-19. CDR3 in DNA: TGTGCCAGCAAAGTGGACAGGGGCAACTACGAGCAGTACTTC. Translating gives CASKVDRGNYEQYF.